This T cell receptor (beta chain) appears in the sequencing data of a study of blood T cell repertoires in COVID-19. On the study more broadly: Some COVID-19 samples were acute and others convalescent; all came from the United States, Italy and Spain. Nucleic acid was either cDNA or gDNA, and it came from T cells, B-cell-depleted T cells, or PBMCs.

The CDR3 loop spans 13 amino acids. Trimming pared 5 bases from V and 8 bases from J, leaving 16 bases between. Germline V CDR1 and CDR2: SGDLS, YYNGEE. Authors' analysis steps: Counts of nucleated cells, estimated from reference gene primer amplification, were obtained. This table comes from immunoSEQ multiplex PCR, and its TCRdb copy is limited to in-frame clones, with some not included. V and J calls and clone size are copied from that table; D and trimming were computed from the DNA. The sample contains 70,000 or so clones, roughly nine tenths of which appear only once. Sequencing was performed on peripheral blood. The TCR was taken from a man in his fifties with acute or convalescent COVID-19. V gene TRBV9 combines with J gene TRBJ1-1; tentative D call: TRBD1 (5 bases). Written as DNA, the CDR3 is TGTGCCAGCAGAGCTACAGGATCCTCCGAAGCTTTCTTT. It is translated as CASRATGSSEAFF.